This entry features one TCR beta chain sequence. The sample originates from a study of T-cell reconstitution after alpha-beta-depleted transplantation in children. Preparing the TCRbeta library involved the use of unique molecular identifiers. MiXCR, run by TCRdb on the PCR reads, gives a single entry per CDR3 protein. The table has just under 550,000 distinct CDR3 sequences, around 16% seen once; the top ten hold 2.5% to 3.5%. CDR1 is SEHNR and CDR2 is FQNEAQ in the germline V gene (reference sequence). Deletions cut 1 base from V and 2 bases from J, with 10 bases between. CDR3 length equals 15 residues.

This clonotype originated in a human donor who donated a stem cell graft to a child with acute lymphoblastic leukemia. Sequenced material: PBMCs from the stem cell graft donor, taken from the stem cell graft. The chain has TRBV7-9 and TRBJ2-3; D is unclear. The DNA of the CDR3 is TGTGCCAGCAGCTTAGAGGTCGGGCCCACAGATACGCAGTATTTT. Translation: CASSLEVGPTDTQYF.